The T cell receptor beta chain under discussion was sequenced for a study of blood T cell repertoires in COVID-19. Trimming stripped 6 bases from V and 2 bases from J, with 11 bases between. There are 14 residues in the CDR3. CDR1 and CDR2 from the germline V gene are ENHRY and SYGVKD. Assay: immunoSEQ multiplex PCR; the TCRdb copy retains only in-frame clones and omits some. This table holds roughly 300,000 clones, 85% to 90% found once. The sample holds one count of this clone. The sample has other DNA sequences that encode this CDR3 too. Sequencing used peripheral blood. The chain carries TRBV10-3 and TRBJ1-5; a weak D match, TRBD1 (6 bases). This TCR came from a woman younger than 45 with COVID-19, enrolled during active disease. CDR3 sequence: CAIRGEGGNQPQHF. The CDR3 DNA sequence: TGTGCCATCAGGGGAGAGGGGGGCAATCAGCCCCAGCATTTT.